The rows below give T cell receptor beta chains drawn from one sample of a study of T cells in Graves' hyperthyroidism and ophthalmopathy. TCRdb redid the calling of the multiplex PCR reads with MiXCR, one entry per CDR3 protein. The sample lists about 290,000 distinct CDR3 sequences; roughly 13% were seen once. Sequenced material: blood. The receptors come from a woman in her 30s with Graves' hyperthyroidism that later progressed to Graves' ophthalmopathy. The CDR3 runs from the conserved cysteine through the conserved F or W. Each record gives: D gene, V gene, clone size, J gene, CDR3 protein, CDR3 DNA. The D gene is left open where the match is weak. Not every row has a clone size; where given, it reads once, few, many or a size class.

.	TRBV20-1	many	TRBJ1-1	CSASKGIPEAFF	TGCAGTGCTAGTAAGGGTATCCCTGAAGCTTTCTTT
.	TRBV18	many	TRBJ1-2	CASSTTTGYTF	TGTGCCAGCTCCACAACAACTGGCTACACCTTC
.	TRBV6-2/TRBV6-3	many	TRBJ2-5	CASSYSRYADHAETQYF	TGTGCCAGCAGTTACTCGAGGTATGCGGATCACGCAGAGACCCAGTACTTC
TRBD2	TRBV7-9	many	TRBJ2-1	CASSFGLVLWNEQFF	TGTGCCAGCAGCTTCGGACTAGTCCTCTGGAATGAGCAGTTCTTC
.	TRBV30	many	TRBJ2-2	CAWRRQSGELFF	TGTGCCTGGAGACGACAGAGCGGGGAGCTGTTTTTT
TRBD2	TRBV7-3	.	TRBJ2-5	CASSEGLAGAPETQYF	TGTGCCAGCAGCGAGGGACTAGCGGGAGCCCCAGAGACCCAGTACTTC
.	TRBV5-8	many	TRBJ2-5	CASSVGSTVQETQYF	TGTGCCAGCAGCGTGGGTTCGACGGTACAAGAGACCCAGTACTTC
.	TRBV7-2	many	TRBJ2-3	CASSAVELAILTSTDTQYF	TGTGCCAGCAGCGCAGTAGAGCTAGCGATTCTTACTAGCACAGATACGCAGTATTTT
.	TRBV5-4	.	TRBJ2-7	CASSAAASPYEQYF	TGTGCCAGCAGCGCTGCTGCCAGCCCATACGAGCAGTACTTC
.	TRBV6-1	many	TRBJ2-1	CASSESGGPTSGNEQFF	TGTGCCAGCAGTGAATCGGGCGGGCCCACCTCTGGCAATGAGCAGTTCTTC
.	TRBV5-1	.	TRBJ2-5	CASSLDRVGQETQYF	TGCGCCAGCAGCTTGGACAGGGTGGGGCAAGAGACCCAGTACTTC
.	TRBV6-1	many	TRBJ2-3	CASSYGGRGKVGADTQYF	TGTGCCAGCAGTTATGGGGGACGGGGCAAAGTGGGGGCAGATACGCAGTATTTT
.	TRBV29-1	many	TRBJ2-1	CSVVTHFSDEQFF	TGCAGCGTTGTAACCCACTTCAGCGATGAGCAGTTCTTC
.	TRBV27	many	TRBJ2-1	CASSSSGLENNEQFF	TGTGCCAGCAGTTCCTCGGGACTGGAGAACAATGAGCAGTTCTTC
TRBD1	TRBV6-2/TRBV6-3	few	TRBJ2-3	CARRTNRGSLTDTQYF	TGTGCCAGAAGGACCAACAGGGGGAGCTTGACAGATACGCAGTATTTT
.	TRBV19	.	TRBJ1-2	CASSKNTGSYGYTF	TGTGCCAGTAGTAAAAATACAGGGAGCTATGGCTACACCTTC
.	TRBV12-3/TRBV12-4	many	TRBJ1-1	CASSLPGGTEAFF	TGTGCCAGCAGTTTACCGGGTGGCACTGAAGCTTTCTTT
TRBD1	TRBV12-3/TRBV12-4	many	TRBJ2-3	CASSFMTGAFSTDTQYF	TGTGCCAGCAGTTTTATGACAGGGGCGTTCTCCACAGATACGCAGTATTTT
.	TRBV7-6	many	TRBJ2-2	CASSLMSGDTGELFF	TGTGCCAGCAGCTTAATGTCAGGGGACACCGGGGAGCTGTTTTTT
TRBD1	TRBV7-9	many	TRBJ2-7	CASSGIVDSGTGGYEQYF	TGTGCCAGCAGCGGCATTGTCGACTCCGGGACAGGGGGATACGAGCAGTACTTC
.	TRBV7-6	many	TRBJ2-7	CASSLTGGSEQYF	TGTGCCAGCAGCTTAACCGGGGGCAGCGAGCAGTACTTC
TRBD1	TRBV3-1	many	TRBJ1-2	CASSQDGGTAFYGYTF	TGTGCCAGCAGCCAAGATGGGGGGACAGCGTTCTATGGCTACACCTTC
.	TRBV19	few	TRBJ2-1	CASNRGISYNEQFF	TGTGCCAGTAATCGGGGAATCTCCTACAATGAGCAGTTCTTC
.	TRBV5-4	few	TRBJ1-2	CASSFSRVEGYTF	TGTGCCAGCAGCTTTAGCCGAGTGGAGGGCTACACCTTC
TRBD2	TRBV28	many	TRBJ2-7	CASSLSGRGSEQYF	TGTGCCAGCAGTTTATCCGGGAGGGGCTCTGAGCAGTACTTC
.	TRBV27	many	TRBJ2-2	CASSLPNTGELFF	TGTGCCAGCAGTTTACCGAACACCGGGGAGCTGTTTTTT
TRBD2	TRBV12-3/TRBV12-4	many	TRBJ2-5	CASSLAEETQYF	TGTGCCAGCAGCCTAGCGGAAGAGACCCAGTACTTC
.	TRBV20-1	few	TRBJ1-5	CSASWGNSNQPQHF	TGCAGTGCTAGTTGGGGTAATAGCAATCAGCCCCAGCATTTT
.	TRBV12-3/TRBV12-4	.	TRBJ2-3	CASSYRTVATRRVTDTQYF	TGTGCCAGCAGTTACCGAACTGTCGCAACACGGCGGGTCACAGATACGCAGTATTTT
TRBD2	TRBV27	few	TRBJ2-7	CASRIRLAGDEQYF	TGTGCCAGCAGGATAAGACTAGCGGGAGACGAGCAGTACTTC
.	TRBV27	many	TRBJ2-7	CASSSDGLIFVQYF	TGTGCCAGCAGTTCAGACGGGCTCATTTTTGTGCAGTACTTC
.	TRBV20-1	.	TRBJ1-2	CSARDLVWGDNYGYTF	TGCAGTGCTAGAGATCTGGTGTGGGGGGATAACTATGGCTACACCTTC
TRBD1	TRBV19	.	TRBJ2-1	CASSETGQGWIYNEQFF	TGTGCCAGTAGCGAAACGGGACAGGGTTGGATCTACAATGAGCAGTTCTTC
.	TRBV6-2/TRBV6-3	once	TRBJ2-3	CASSYGRQRTDTQYF	TGTGCCAGCAGTTACGGTAGACAGCGCACAGATACGCAGTATTTT
.	TRBV9	.	TRBJ2-6	CASRSFSGANVLTF	TGTGCCAGCAGAAGTTTCTCTGGGGCCAACGTCCTGACTTTC
.	TRBV27	many	TRBJ2-2	CASSGPGISQTGELFF	TGTGCCAGCAGTGGGCCGGGTATCTCACAGACCGGGGAGCTGTTTTTT
TRBD2	TRBV12-3/TRBV12-4	many	TRBJ2-4	CASRNGLAGNANIQYF	TGTGCCAGCAGAAACGGACTAGCGGGAAACGCGAACATTCAGTACTTC
.	TRBV20-1	few	TRBJ2-6	CSARKDSGANVLTF	TGCAGTGCTAGGAAGGACTCTGGGGCCAACGTCCTGACTTTC
.	TRBV20-1	many	TRBJ1-1	CSAREGGLGTTNTEAFF	TGCAGTGCTAGAGAAGGGGGACTCGGGACAACGAACACTGAAGCTTTCTTT
.	TRBV5-1	many	TRBJ2-2	CASSRNRNTGELFF	TGCGCCAGCAGCCGTAATAGGAACACCGGGGAGCTGTTTTTT
.	TRBV11-1	many	TRBJ2-1	CASSRGQNEQFF	TGTGCCAGCAGCCGGGGCCAGAATGAGCAGTTCTTC
TRBD1	TRBV19	.	TRBJ1-6	CASQPILTGGYNSPLHF	TGTGCCAGTCAACCAATACTGACAGGGGGGTATAATTCACCCCTCCACTTT